These 10 T cell receptor beta chains came from one sample sequenced in a study of blood T cell repertoires in COVID-19. Sequencing was performed with immunoSEQ multiplex PCR; in TCRdb, only in-frame clones are kept and a portion is missing. The sample lists tens of thousands of clones; roughly 86% were seen once. Source material: peripheral blood. All receptors derive from a human donor with active COVID-19. The donor label of this sample is uncertain.

The chain links TRBV3-1 (or the pseudogene TRBV3-2) to TRBJ2-1, with D possibly matching TRBD1 (6 bases). CDR1 and CDR2 from the germline V gene are LGHDT and YNNKEL (reference sequence). The CDR3 extends over 15 amino acids. Trimming stripped 3 bases from V and 8 bases from J, with 17 bases between. CDR3 nucleotide sequence: TGTGCCAGCAGCCAGGGACAATCGCTAGGGGATGAGCAGTTCTTC. The encoded protein is CASSQGQSLGDEQFF.

J is TRBJ1-1 and V is TRBV11-2; a weak D match, TRBD1 (5 bases). V gave up 8 bases and J gave up 4 bases, with 14 bases separating them. The germline CDR1 and CDR2 sequences are SGHAT and FQNNGV. CDR3 size: 13 residues. In nucleotides, the CDR3 is TGTGCCAGCGAAGAGGACATCTTCACTGAAGCTTTCTTT. Protein product: CASEEDIFTEAFF.

CDR3 sequence (DNA): TGTGCCAGTAGTGCGGACAGGGGGGGTGCCGGGGAGCTGTTTTTT. It codes for CASSADRGGAGELFF. The gene calls are TRBV19 and TRBJ2-2, with TRBD1 matching over 10 bases. Germline-derived CDR1 and CDR2 are LNHDA and SQIVND (reference sequence). V was pared by 5 bases and J by 6 bases, with 6 bases of the junction left unmatched. CDR3 length: 15 amino acids.

By sample fraction, this clone is medium-sized. This rearrangement joins TRBV3-1 (or the pseudogene TRBV3-2) to TRBJ1-1, with TRBD1 as a possible D gene (5 bases). The germline V gene has CDR1 LGHDT and CDR2 YNNKEL (reference sequence). V was cut by 3 bases and J by 7 bases, with 12 bases left in between. The length of the CDR3 is 13 residues. CDR3 in amino acids: CASSQMGGGEAFF. The CDR3 DNA reads as TGTGCCAGCAGCCAGATGGGGGGAGGTGAAGCTTTCTTT.

V and J are TRBV6-2 or TRBV6-3 and TRBJ1-1, with 11 positions matching TRBD1. The CDR3 extends over 16 amino acids. V trimming: 6 bases; J trimming: 4 bases; junction bases outside the gene matches: 10. Per the germline V gene, CDR1 is MNHEY and CDR2 is SVGEGT. The CDR3 is CASSTMDRGRGTEAFF. The CDR3 bases are TGTGCCAGCAGCACCATGGACAGGGGGCGGGGCACTGAAGCTTTCTTT.

This chain connects TRBV5-1 to TRBJ2-7, with TRBD2 as a possible D gene (8 bases). CDR3 length: 15 amino acids. Germline V CDR1 and CDR2: SGHRS, YFSETQ. Trimming shortened V by 0 bases and J by 3 bases, and 13 bases separated the two germline ends. CDR3 sequence (DNA): TGCGCCAGCAGCTTGGCGGGAGGGGGCGTCTACGAGCAGTACTTC. Protein: CASSLAGGGVYEQYF.

This chain links TRBV5-4 with TRBJ1-5; TRBD1 is a possible D gene (5 bases). Trimming shortened V by 4 bases and J by 1 base, and 9 bases separated the two germline ends. CDR1 and CDR2 from the germline V gene are SGHNT and YYREEE (reference sequence). The CDR3 has 14 amino acids. The CDR3 loop reads CASSPGGSNQPQHF. The CDR3 DNA reads as TGTGCCAGCAGCCCCGGGGGGAGCAATCAGCCCCAGCATTTT.

This chain uses TRBV10-3 with TRBJ2-1; 12 nucleotides align to TRBD2. CDR1 and CDR2 from the germline V gene are ENHRY and SYGVKD. V shed 2 bases, J shed 6 bases, and the junction held 8 bases outside the gene matches. The CDR3 has 17 amino acids. CDR3 sequence reads: CAISERAGTSGSNEQFF. In DNA form, the CDR3 reads TGTGCCATCAGTGAGCGGGCCGGGACTAGCGGGTCCAATGAGCAGTTCTTC.

This clone was counted once. This chain's CDR3 is CASSFGPSDTQYF. The CDR3 DNA reads as TGTGCCAGCAGTTTTGGCCCATCAGATACGCAGTATTTT. The chain carries TRBV27 and TRBJ2-3; D gene unclear. V lost 3 bases, J lost 4 bases, and 8 bases lay in between. Germline assignment: CDR1 MNHEY and CDR2 SMNVEV (reference sequence). The CDR3 runs to 13 residues.

This clone appeared a single time. This chain connects TRBV4-1 to TRBJ2-4; D not certain. The germline CDR1 and CDR2 sequences are MGHRA and YSYEKL. The CDR3 has 14 amino acids. Trimming cost V 0 bases and J 8 bases, with 11 bases left between them. The CDR3 nucleotides are TGCGCCAGCAGCCAAGAAACACCCCGGGACATTCAGTACTTC. Translation gives CASSQETPRDIQYF.